A selection of T cell receptor beta chains follows, all from one sample in a study of cytotoxic CD8 clonotypes in ibrutinib-treated CLL. The assay was immunoSEQ multiplex PCR, and TCRdb's table has in-frame clones only and misses some. The sample includes 150,000 to 200,000 clones, around 72% of them seen just once. The sample consisted of PBMCs, taken after 24 months of ibrutinib treatment. Receptors were obtained from a human donor with chronic lymphocytic leukemia. Both conserved end residues are trimmed from each CDR3. D genes are given only for firm matches.

v_call | d_call | cdr3_aa
TRBV29-1 | TRBD2 | SVEERESYEQY
TRBV7-2 | . | ASSYGHPEAF
TRBV5-1 | . | ASSSWTITGELF
TRBV7-2 | . | ASSLIITYNEQF
TRBV7-3 | TRBD1 | ASSLTGTGSYEQY
TRBV7-3 | . | ASSTRGVLGDTQY
TRBV4-1 | . | ASSQQSATANYGYT
TRBV19 | . | ASSRPGVHRPGELF
TRBV28 | . | ASSFLALSYEQY
TRBV29-1 | . | SVEETGYEQY
TRBV19 | . | ASSTLTSMNTEAF
TRBV7-9 | . | ASSLGRDLQPQH
TRBV7-2 | TRBD2 | ASSLRAGESDTQY
TRBV7-9 | . | ASRPGFTVAEAF
TRBV7-3 | . | ASSPTAGTYNEQF
TRBV4-1 | . | ASSHGLAYEQY
TRBV4-1 | TRBD1 | ASSHPRGGTDNYGYT
TRBV10-3 | . | AISDALGGSEGEQY
TRBV30 | TRBD1 | AWRLDRTYTEAF
TRBV2 | . | ASSQNGYPSFNGYT
TRBV7-3 | . | ASSLSGPSYNEQF
TRBV5-4 | TRBD2 | ASSLAGLAGGYEQY
TRBV30 | . | AWSRGLNTEAF
TRBV6-1 | . | ASSESGQHNQPQH
TRBV6-5 | TRBD1 | ASSHRQGHQPQH
TRBV5-6 | . | ASSLLGGRDNQPQH
TRBV7-6 | . | ASSNHSYGHYGYT
TRBV7-6 | . | ASSSTGGSEAF
TRBV27 | . | ASSSQAYSNQPQH
TRBV29-1 | TRBD1 | SVGDSYSNQPQH
TRBV6-5 | . | ASRTPPGSNTEAF
TRBV14 | TRBD2 | ASRIQAGAGTGELF
TRBV6-5 | TRBD1 | ASSRTGGNEKLF
TRBV19 | . | ASSLGVRSTEAF
TRBV7-2 | TRBD2 | ASSKRLAGGPYEQY
TRBV7-9 | . | ASSSRTLYNEQF
TRBV29-1 | TRBD1 | SGKGTELGEQF
TRBV4-1 | TRBD2 | ASSLGLAGGPDTQY
TRBV4-3 | . | ASSQDSRGVGGYT
TRBV27 | . | ASSFFLSRSEQY
TRBV18 | . | ASSPVAQETQY
TRBV6-1 | . | ASSENFSTIY
TRBV7-2 | TRBD2 | ASSPGTSGPQETQY
TRBV18 | . | ASSPIAGPGYEQY
TRBV27 | . | ASSYNSQETQY
TRBV6-1 | . | ASKHRTDTQY
TRBV7-9 | . | ASSPERAAYEQY
TRBV11-2 | TRBD2 | ASSLRSWTSVSDTQY
TRBV7-9 | . | ASSLLGANEQY
TRBV4-1 | . | ASSQEESLRGELF